This TCR beta chain is from a study of CD8 T cells in ankylosing spondylitis. Study-wide points: With a CD8+ phenotype, disease-linked clones were relatively rare in peripheral blood. In synovial fluid and blood from reactive arthritis, some motif variants were previously reported. The study identified a TCR beta motif of roughly eight highly homologous variants that appeared characteristic of ankylosing spondylitis blood. Enrichment of disease-linked clones was reportedly significant in matched ankylosing spondylitis synovial fluid.

CDR3 size: 13 residues. Germline V gives CDR1 SGHRS, CDR2 YFSETQ. Trimming cost V 6 bases and J 7 bases, with 13 bases left between them. Worth noting for this clonotype: The target antigen is unknown.

In making TCR beta libraries, quantitative 5'-RACE with molecular barcodes was used. In TCRdb, the 5' RACE reads were re-called with MiXCR into one record per CDR3 protein. The sample records 700,000 or so distinct CDR3 sequences, around 20% being singletons. This receptor was obtained from a male donor with ankylosing spondylitis. Sequencing was done on a sample of blood, either unsorted or a sorted T cell fraction (not recorded which). The chain has TRBV5-1 and TRBJ2-2; TRBD2 is a possible D gene (6 bases). Here the CDR3 reads CASTISGDGELFF. The CDR3 DNA sequence: TGCGCCAGCACCATTAGCGGCGACGGGGAGCTGTTTTTT. The complete variable domain, with remaining parts taken from reference TRBV5-1 and TRBJ2-2, reads KAGVTQTPRYLIKTRGQQVTLSCSPISGHRSVSWYQQTPGQGLQFLFEYFSETQRNKGNFPGRFSGRQFSNSRSEMNVSTLELGDSALYLCASTISGDGELFFGEGSRLTVL.